The rows below give T cell receptor beta chains drawn from one sample of a study of shared clonotypes between healthy human individuals. Libraries were prepared by immunoSEQ multiplex PCR; TCRdb keeps only in-frame clonotypes and omits some of them. The sample carries about 2.1 million clones, around 93% recorded once. Material: naive CD8+ T cells from PBMCs. These receptors were obtained from a man younger than 35 in good health. Some clones in this sample may be carry-over from other donors' samples. The CDR3 runs from the conserved cysteine through the conserved F or W.

v_gene	j_gene	CDR3aa
TRBV10-3	TRBJ2-7	CAISESGTSTYEQYF
TRBV30	TRBJ2-7	CAWSVIPTEQYF
TRBV19	TRBJ1-2	CASNFWGSNYGYTF
TRBV4-1	TRBJ2-2	CASSQTSGRSAGELFF
TRBV11-3	TRBJ2-5	CASSSIQETQYF
TRBV19	TRBJ2-3	CATRGTSGPADTQYF
TRBV4-1	TRBJ2-7	CASSQTTTVSYEQYF
TRBV19	TRBJ2-1	CASSGFSYNEQFF
TRBV2	TRBJ2-7	CASSRSAYERQYF
TRBV9	TRBJ2-7	CASSVRPGALTYEQYF
TRBV7-9	TRBJ2-7	CASSPRDTPRAYEQYF
TRBV11-1	TRBJ1-1	CASSLAPDGSNTEAFF
TRBV7-6	TRBJ2-2	CASSLWAGELFF
TRBV2	TRBJ2-1	CASSEAVEGSNEQFF
TRBV7-2	TRBJ1-1	CASSPADSSNTEAFF
TRBV6-1	TRBJ2-3	CASSVGTFVADTQYF
TRBV7-8	TRBJ2-7	CASSPTGTGTYEQYF
TRBV27	TRBJ1-4	CASSLWAGGGGKLFF
TRBV10-2	TRBJ2-1	CASRTSGSFDEQFF
TRBV7-2	TRBJ2-7	CASSSRRVITEQYF
TRBV7-9	TRBJ1-2	CASSSPLLDRIYGYTF
TRBV28	TRBJ2-1	CASSYSGGDSYNEQFF
TRBV11-2	TRBJ1-1	CASRIPGPGQRPMNTEAFF
TRBV28	TRBJ1-5	CASSLNPPSVNQPQHF
TRBV6-1	TRBJ2-1	CASSDRGPYNEQFF
TRBV5-6	TRBJ1-4	CASSLDGEKLFF
TRBV6-5	TRBJ2-7	CASSYSYQTSYEQYF
TRBV10-2	TRBJ1-1	CASSEVSGGGTEAFF
TRBV4-3	TRBJ2-1	CASSQDLGGEDNEQFF
TRBV15	TRBJ2-1	CATTGMGTEYNEQFF
TRBV5-6	TRBJ2-2	CASSLEQGWTGELFF
TRBV6-5	TRBJ2-3	CASSSGRGADTQYF